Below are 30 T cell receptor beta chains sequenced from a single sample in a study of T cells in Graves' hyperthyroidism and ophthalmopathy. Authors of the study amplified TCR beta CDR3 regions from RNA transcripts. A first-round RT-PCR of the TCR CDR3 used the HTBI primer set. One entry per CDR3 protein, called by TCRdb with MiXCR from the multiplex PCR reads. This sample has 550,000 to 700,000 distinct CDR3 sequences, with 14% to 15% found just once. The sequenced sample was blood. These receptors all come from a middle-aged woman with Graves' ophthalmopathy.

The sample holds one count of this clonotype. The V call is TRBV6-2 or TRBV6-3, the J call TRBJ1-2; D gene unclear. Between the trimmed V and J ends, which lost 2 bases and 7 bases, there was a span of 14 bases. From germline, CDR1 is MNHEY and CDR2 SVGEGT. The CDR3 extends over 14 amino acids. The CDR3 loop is CASSYEGSTSGYTF. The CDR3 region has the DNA TGTGCCAGCAGTTACGAGGGATCGACTAGTGGCTACACCTTC.

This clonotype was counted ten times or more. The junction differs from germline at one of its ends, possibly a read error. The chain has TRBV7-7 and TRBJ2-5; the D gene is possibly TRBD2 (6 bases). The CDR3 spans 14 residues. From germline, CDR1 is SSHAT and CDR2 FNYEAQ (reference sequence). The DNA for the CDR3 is TGTGCTAGCAGCTTAAAGGGAGGTCGTGAGACCCAGTACTTC. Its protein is CASSLKGGRETQYF.

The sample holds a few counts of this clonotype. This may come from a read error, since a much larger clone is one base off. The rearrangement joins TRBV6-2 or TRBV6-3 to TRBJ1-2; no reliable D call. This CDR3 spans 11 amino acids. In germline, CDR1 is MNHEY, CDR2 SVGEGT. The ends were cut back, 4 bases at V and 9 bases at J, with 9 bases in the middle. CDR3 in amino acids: CASSSMGSYTF. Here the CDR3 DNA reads TGTGCCAGCAGTTCGATGGGCAGCTACACCTTC.

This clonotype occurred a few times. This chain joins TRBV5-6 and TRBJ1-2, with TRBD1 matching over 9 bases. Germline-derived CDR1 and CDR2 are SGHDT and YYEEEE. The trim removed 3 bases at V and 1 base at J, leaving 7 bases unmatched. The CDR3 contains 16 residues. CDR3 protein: CASSSGQGGGNYGYTF. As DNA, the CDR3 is TGTGCCAGCAGCTCGGGACAGGGTGGGGGTAACTATGGCTACACCTTC.

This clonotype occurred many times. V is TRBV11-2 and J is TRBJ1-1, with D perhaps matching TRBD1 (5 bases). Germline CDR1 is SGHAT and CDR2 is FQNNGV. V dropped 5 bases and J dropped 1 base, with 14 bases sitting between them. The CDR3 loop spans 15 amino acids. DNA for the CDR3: TGTGCCAGCAGCCCGACGGGGCACTGGAACACTGAAGCTTTCTTT. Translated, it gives CASSPTGHWNTEAFF.

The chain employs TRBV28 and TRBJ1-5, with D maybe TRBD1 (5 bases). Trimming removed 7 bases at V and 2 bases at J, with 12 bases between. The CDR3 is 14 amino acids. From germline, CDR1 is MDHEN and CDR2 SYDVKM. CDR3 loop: CASNEQGGNQPQHF. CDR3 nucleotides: TGTGCCAGCAACGAGCAGGGAGGCAATCAGCCCCAGCATTTT.

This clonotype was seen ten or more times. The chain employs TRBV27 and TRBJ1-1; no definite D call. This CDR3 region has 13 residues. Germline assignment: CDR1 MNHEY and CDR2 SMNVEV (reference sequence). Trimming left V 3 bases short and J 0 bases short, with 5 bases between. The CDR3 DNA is TGTGCCAGCAGTTTCTGGATGAACACTGAAGCTTTCTTT. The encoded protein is CASSFWMNTEAFF.

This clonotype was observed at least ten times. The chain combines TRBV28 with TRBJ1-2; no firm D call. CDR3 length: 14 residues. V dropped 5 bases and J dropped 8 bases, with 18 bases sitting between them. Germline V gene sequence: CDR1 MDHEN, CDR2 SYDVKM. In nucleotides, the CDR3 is TGTGCCAGCAGTGCAGCACGTCGGCATGGAGGCTACACCTTC. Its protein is CASSAARRHGGYTF.

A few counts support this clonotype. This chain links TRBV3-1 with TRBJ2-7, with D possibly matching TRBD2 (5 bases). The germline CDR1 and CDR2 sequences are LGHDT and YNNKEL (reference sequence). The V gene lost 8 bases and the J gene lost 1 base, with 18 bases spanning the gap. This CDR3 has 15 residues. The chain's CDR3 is CASRAKDEGSYEQYF. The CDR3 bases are TGTGCCAGCCGAGCCAAAGATGAGGGATCCTACGAGCAGTACTTC.

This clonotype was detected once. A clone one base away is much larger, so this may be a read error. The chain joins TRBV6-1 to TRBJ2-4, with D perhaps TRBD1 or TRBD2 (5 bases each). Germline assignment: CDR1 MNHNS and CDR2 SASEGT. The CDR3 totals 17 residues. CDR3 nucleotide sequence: TGTGTCAGCAGTGAAAGGCAGGGAGTTATAGCCAAAAACATTCAGTACTTC. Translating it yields CVSSERQGVIAKNIQYF.

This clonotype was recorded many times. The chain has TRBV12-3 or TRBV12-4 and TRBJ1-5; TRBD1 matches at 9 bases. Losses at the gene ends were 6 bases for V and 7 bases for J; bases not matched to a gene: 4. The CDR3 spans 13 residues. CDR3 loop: CASRKTGGQPQHF. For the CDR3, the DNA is TGTGCCAGCAGAAAAACAGGGGGCCAGCCCCAGCATTTT.

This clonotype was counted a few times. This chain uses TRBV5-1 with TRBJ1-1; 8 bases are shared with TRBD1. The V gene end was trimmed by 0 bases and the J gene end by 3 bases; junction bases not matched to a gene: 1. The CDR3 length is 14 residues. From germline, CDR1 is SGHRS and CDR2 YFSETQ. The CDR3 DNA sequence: TGCGCCAGCAGCTTGGAGACAGGGGACACTGAAGCTTTCTTT. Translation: CASSLETGDTEAFF.

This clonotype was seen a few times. Here the CDR3 DNA reads TGTGCCACCAGCAGGGATGTACCGGGACAGGGAAAAGCTTTCTTT. Protein sequence: CATSRDVPGQGKAFF. The V call is TRBV15, the J call TRBJ1-1; TRBD1 aligns across 9 bases. CDR3 length: 15 amino acids. Germline V gives CDR1 LNHNV, CDR2 YYDKDF (reference sequence). V lost 3 bases and J lost 9; bases outside the gene matches: 11.

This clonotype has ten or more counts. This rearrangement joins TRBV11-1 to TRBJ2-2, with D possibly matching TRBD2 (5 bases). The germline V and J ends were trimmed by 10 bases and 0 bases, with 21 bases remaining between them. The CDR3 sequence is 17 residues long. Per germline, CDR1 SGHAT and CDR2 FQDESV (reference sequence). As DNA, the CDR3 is TGTGCCACCCTCGGTAGTCGGCGGGCCTCGAACACCGGGGAGCTGTTTTTT. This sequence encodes CATLGSRRASNTGELFF. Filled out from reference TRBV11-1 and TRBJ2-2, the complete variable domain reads EAEVAQSPRYKITEKSQAVAFWCDPISGHATLYWYRQILGQGPELLVQFQDESVVDDSQLPKDRFSAERLKGVDSTLKIQPAELGDSAMYLCATLGSRRASNTGELFFGEGSRLTVL.

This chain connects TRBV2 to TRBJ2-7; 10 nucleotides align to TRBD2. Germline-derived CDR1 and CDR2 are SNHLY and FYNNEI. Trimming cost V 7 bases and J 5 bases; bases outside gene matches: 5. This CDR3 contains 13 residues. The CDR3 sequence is CASTGTSDHEQYF. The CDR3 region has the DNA TGTGCCAGCACCGGGACTAGCGATCACGAGCAGTACTTC. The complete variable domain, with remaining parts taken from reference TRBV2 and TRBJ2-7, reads EPEVTQTPSHQVTQMGQEVILRCVPISNHLYFYWYRQILGQKVEFLVSFYNNEISEKSEIFDDQFSVERPDGSNFTLKIRSTKLEDSAMYFCASTGTSDHEQYFGPGTRLTVT.

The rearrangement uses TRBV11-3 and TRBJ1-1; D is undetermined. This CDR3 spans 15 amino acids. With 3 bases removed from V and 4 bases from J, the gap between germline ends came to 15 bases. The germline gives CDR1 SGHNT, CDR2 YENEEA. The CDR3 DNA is TGTGCCAGCAGCTTGGATCGAGGCGGGAGCACTGAAGCTTTCTTT. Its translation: CASSLDRGGSTEAFF.

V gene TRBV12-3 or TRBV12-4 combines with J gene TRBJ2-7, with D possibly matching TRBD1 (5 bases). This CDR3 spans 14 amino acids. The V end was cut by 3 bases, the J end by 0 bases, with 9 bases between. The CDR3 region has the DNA TGTGCCAGCAGTTTCGTGGACACCTCCTACGAGCAGTACTTC. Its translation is CASSFVDTSYEQYF.

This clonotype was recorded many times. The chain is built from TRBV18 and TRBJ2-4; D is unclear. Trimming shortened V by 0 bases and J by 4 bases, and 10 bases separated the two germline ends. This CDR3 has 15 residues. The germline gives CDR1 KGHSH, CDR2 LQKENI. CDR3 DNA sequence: TGTGCCAGCTCACCACCTCCGGCAGCGAAAAACATTCAGTACTTC. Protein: CASSPPPAAKNIQYF. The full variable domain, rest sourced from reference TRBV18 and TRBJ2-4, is NAGVMQNPRHLVRRRGQEARLRCSPMKGHSHVYWYRQLPEEGLKFMVYLQKENIIDESGMPKERFSAEFPKEGPSILRIQQVVRGDSAAYFCASSPPPAAKNIQYFGAGTRLSVL.

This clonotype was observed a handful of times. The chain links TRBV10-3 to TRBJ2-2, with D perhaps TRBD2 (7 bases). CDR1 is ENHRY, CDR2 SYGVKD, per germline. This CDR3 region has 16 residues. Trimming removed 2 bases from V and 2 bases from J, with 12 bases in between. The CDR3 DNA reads TGTGCCATCAGTGAGGGGGGGGCGGCCAACACCGGGGAGCTGTTTTTT. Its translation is CAISEGGAANTGELFF.

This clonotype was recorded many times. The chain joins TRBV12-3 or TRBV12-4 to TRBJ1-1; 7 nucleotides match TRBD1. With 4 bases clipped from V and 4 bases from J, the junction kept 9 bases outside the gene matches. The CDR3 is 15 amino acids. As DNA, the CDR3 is TGTGCCAGCAGTTCGACAGGGTCCCGGGGCACTGAAGCTTTCTTT. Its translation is CASSSTGSRGTEAFF.

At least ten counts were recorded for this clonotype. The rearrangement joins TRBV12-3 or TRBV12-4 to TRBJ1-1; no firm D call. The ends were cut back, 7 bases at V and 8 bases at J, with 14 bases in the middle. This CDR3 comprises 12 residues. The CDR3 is CASTSTGREAFF. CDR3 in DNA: TGTGCCAGCACCTCTACTGGGAGGGAAGCTTTCTTT.

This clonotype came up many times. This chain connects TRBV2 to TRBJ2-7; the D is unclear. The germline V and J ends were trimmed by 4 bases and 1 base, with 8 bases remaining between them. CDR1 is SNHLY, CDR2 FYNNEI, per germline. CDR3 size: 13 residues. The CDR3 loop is CASSGAESYEQYF. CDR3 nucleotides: TGTGCCAGCAGTGGGGCTGAGTCCTACGAGCAGTACTTC. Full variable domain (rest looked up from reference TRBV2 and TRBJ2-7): EPEVTQTPSHQVTQMGQEVILRCVPISNHLYFYWYRQILGQKVEFLVSFYNNEISEKSEIFDDQFSVERPDGSNFTLKIRSTKLEDSAMYFCASSGAESYEQYFGPGTRLTVT.

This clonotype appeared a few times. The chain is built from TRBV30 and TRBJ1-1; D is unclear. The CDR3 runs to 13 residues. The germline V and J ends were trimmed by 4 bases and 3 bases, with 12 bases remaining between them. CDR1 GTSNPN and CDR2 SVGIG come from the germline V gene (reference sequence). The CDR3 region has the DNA TGTGCCTGGAAGCTGGGGTTCCACACTGAAGCTTTCTTT. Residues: CAWKLGFHTEAFF.

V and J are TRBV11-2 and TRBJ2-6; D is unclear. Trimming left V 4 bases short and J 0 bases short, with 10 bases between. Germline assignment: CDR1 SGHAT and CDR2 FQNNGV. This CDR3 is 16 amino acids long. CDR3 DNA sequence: TGTGCCAGCAGCTCCCGACTGCTCTCTGGGGCCAACGTCCTGACTTTC. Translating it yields CASSSRLLSGANVLTF.

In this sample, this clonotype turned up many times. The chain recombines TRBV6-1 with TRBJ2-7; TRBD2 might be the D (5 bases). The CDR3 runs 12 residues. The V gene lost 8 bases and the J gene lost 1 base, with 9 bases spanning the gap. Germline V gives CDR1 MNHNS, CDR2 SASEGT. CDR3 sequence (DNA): TGTGCCAGCGGGGAGACTTCCTACGAGCAGTACTTC. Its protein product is CASGETSYEQYF.

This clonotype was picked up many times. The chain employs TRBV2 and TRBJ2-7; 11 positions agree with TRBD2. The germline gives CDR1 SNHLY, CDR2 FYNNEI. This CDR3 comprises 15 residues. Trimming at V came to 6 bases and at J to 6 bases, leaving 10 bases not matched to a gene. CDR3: CASRSNSGRATEQYF. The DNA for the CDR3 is TGTGCCAGCAGGTCCAATAGCGGGAGGGCCACCGAGCAGTACTTC.

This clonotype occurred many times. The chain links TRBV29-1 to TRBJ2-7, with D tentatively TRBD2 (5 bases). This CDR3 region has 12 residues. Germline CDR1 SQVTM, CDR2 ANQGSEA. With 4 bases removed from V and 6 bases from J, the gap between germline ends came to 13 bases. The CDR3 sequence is CSVVSGNREQYF. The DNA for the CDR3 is TGCAGCGTTGTTTCGGGGAATCGCGAGCAGTACTTC.

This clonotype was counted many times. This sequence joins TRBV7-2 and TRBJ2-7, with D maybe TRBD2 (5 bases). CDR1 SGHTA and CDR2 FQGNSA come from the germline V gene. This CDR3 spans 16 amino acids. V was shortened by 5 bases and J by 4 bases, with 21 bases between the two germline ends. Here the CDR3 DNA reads TGTGCCAGCAGCGACCACGGGGTCTCCTTAATTTACGAGCAGTACTTC. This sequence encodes CASSDHGVSLIYEQYF.

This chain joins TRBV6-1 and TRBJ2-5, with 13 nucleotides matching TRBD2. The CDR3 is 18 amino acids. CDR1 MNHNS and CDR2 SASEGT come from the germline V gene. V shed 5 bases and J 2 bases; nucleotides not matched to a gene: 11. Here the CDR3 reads CASSPQKVGLAGQETQYF. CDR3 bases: TGTGCCAGCAGTCCCCAGAAAGTGGGACTAGCGGGACAAGAGACCCAGTACTTC.

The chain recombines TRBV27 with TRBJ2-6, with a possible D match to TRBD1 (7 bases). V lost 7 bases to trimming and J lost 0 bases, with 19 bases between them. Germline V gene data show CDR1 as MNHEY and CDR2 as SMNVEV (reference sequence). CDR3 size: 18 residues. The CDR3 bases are TGTGCCAGCACCCCAGGGGGACTCCGTCCCTCTGGGGCCAACGTCCTGACTTTC. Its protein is CASTPGGLRPSGANVLTF.